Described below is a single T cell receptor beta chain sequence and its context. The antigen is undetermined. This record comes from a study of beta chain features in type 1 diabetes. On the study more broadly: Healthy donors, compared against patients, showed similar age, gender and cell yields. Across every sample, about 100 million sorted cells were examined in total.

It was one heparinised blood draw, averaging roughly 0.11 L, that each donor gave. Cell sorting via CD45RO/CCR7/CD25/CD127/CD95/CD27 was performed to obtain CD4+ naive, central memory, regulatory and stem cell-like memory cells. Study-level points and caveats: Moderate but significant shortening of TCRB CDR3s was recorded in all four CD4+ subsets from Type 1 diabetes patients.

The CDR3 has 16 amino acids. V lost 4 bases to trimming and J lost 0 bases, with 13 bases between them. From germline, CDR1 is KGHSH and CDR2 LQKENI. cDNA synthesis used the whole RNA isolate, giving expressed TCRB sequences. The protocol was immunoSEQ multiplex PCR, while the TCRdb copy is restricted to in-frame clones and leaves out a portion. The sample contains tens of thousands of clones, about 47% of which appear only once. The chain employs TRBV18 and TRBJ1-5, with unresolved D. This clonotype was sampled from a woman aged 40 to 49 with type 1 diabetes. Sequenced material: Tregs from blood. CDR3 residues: CASSRELGNSNQPQHF. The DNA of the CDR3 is TGTGCCAGCTCACGCGAGCTAGGAAATAGCAATCAGCCCCAGCATTTT.